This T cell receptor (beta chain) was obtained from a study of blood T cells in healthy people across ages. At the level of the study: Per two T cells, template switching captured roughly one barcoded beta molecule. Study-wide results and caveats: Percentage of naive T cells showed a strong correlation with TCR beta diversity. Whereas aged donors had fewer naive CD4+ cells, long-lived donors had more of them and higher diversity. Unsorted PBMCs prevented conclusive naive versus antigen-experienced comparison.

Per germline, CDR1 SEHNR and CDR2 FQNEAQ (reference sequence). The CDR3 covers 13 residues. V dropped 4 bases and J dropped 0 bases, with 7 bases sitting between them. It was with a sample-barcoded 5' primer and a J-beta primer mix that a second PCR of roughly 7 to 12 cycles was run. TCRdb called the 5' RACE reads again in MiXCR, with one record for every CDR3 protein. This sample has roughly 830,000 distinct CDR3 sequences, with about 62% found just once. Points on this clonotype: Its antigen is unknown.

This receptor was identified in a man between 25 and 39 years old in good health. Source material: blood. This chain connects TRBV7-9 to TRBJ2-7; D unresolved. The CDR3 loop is CASSSQVSYEQYF. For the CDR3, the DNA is TGTGCCAGCAGCTCACAAGTCTCCTACGAGCAGTACTTC.